This record looks at one T cell receptor beta chain sequence and its context. TCRdb re-derived calls from the reads in MiXCR, one entry per CDR3 protein. The repertoire holds about 450,000 distinct CDR3 sequences, with roughly 30% as singletons. Per germline, CDR1 MNHEY and CDR2 SVGEGT. The CDR3 length is 13 residues. After removal of 2 bases from V and 6 bases from J, the junction contained 4 bases not matched to a gene. The data were taken from a study of T cell repertoires in cytomegalovirus infection. The TCR originated in a human donor in good health (CMV status not recorded). Some clones in this sample may be carry-over from other donors' samples. The rearrangement joins TRBV6-2 or TRBV6-3 to TRBJ2-7; 7 positions match TRBD1. Material for sequencing was PBMCs. The CDR3 loop is CASSYGTAAEQYF. CDR3 DNA: TGTGCCAGCAGTTACGGGACAGCGGCCGAGCAGTACTTC.